This entry concerns a single T cell receptor (beta chain). Its specificity is not known. Combining a sample-barcoded 5' primer with a J-beta primer mix, a second PCR ran for roughly 7 to 12 cycles. At least 2.5 million CDR3-containing paired-end reads were obtained per sample. TCRdb used MiXCR to reprocess the 5' RACE reads, holding one entry per CDR3 protein. The data hold about 1.1 million distinct CDR3 sequences, with less than 45% observed a single time. These data originate in a study of blood T cells in healthy people across ages. For the study at large: Per two T cells, template switching captured roughly one barcoded beta molecule. General study findings and limits: Per-million-T-cell TCR beta diversity fell roughly linearly with age.

The CDR3 consists of 15 residues. The germline V gene has CDR1 SNHLY and CDR2 FYNNEI. Trimming shortened V by 2 bases and J by 0 bases, and 7 bases separated the two germline ends. Donors were systemically healthy Caucasian individuals from Russia aged roughly 6 to 100 years. This TCR was recovered from a man younger than 30 in good health. Specimen: blood. This chain uses TRBV2 with TRBJ1-4; no definite D call. CDR3 amino acids: CASSETDTTNEKLFF. CDR3 DNA sequence: TGTGCCAGCAGTGAAACAGATACAACTAATGAAAAACTGTTTTTT.